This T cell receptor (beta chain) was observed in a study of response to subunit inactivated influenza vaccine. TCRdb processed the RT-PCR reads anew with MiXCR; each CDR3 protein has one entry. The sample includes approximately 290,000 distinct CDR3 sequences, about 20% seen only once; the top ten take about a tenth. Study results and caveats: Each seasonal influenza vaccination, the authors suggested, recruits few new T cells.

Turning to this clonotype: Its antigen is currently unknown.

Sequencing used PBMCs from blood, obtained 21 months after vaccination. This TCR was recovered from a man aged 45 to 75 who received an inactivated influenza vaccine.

CDR3 sequence: CASSSRFTGGAWNSPLHF. The CDR3 DNA is TGTGCCAGCAGCTCCCGTTTCACAGGGGGCGCGTGGAATTCACCCCTCCACTTT. This chain joins TRBV11-3 and TRBJ1-6; TRBD1 agrees at 9 bases. This CDR3 comprises 18 residues. V dropped 4 bases and J dropped 7; count of bases not matched to a gene: 14. Germline V gene sequence: CDR1 SGHNT, CDR2 YENEEA.